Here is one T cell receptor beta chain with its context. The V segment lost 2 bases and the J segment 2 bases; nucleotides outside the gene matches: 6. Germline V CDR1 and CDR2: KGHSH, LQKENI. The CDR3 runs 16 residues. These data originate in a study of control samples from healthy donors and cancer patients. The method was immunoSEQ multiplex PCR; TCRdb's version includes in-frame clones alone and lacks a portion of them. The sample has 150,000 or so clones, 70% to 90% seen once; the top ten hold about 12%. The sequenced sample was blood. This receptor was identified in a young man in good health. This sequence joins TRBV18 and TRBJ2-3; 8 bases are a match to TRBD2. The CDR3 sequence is CASSPRLAGITDTQYF. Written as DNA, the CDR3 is TGTGCCAGCTCACCAAGGCTAGCGGGTATCACAGATACGCAGTATTTT.